Presented here are 28 T cell receptor beta chains from one specimen sequenced in a study of cytomegalovirus exposure and HLA in healthy donors. Primers included in the PCR were 60 Vbeta and 13 Jbeta primers. Clones were read by immunoSEQ multiplex PCR, and TCRdb kept only the in-frame ones, dropping some. The listing contains approximately 100,000 clones. The sample consisted of PBMCs. The receptors derive from a man aged 35 to 55 in good health and CMV-seronegative.

The V gene is TRBV29-1, the J gene TRBJ1-1, with 9 bases that match TRBD1. CDR1 and CDR2 (germline): SQVTM, ANQGSEA. This CDR3 is built from 13 residues. V lost 6 bases, J lost 0 bases, and 2 bases stayed unmatched. As DNA, the CDR3 is TGCAGCGTGAGGGACAGGGTGAACACTGAAGCTTTCTTT. This translates into CSVRDRVNTEAFF.

The rearrangement joins TRBV6-1 to TRBJ1-5; possible D gene TRBD1, 5 bases. Trimming removed 3 bases at V and 4 bases at J, with 13 bases between. The CDR3 sequence is 15 residues long. The V gene's germline CDR1 is MNHNS and CDR2 SASEGT. In nucleotides, the CDR3 is TGTGCCAGCAGTGATCGCAGGGAAGGTAATCAGCCCCAGCATTTT. Translation: CASSDRREGNQPQHF.

The chain employs TRBV7-2 and TRBJ2-3, with 10 bases fitting TRBD2. J gave up 1 base and V 5 bases, and 12 bases lay outside the gene matches. The germline gives CDR1 SGHTA, CDR2 FQGNSA. The CDR3 has 18 amino acids. The CDR3 bases are TGTGCCAGCAGCGCCCGCACCAGGACTAGCGGACGCACAGATACGCAGTATTTT. Translated, it gives CASSARTRTSGRTDTQYF.

The chain is built from TRBV19 and TRBJ2-3; 12 bases match TRBD1. The trim removed 4 bases at V and 2 bases at J, leaving 4 bases unmatched. The CDR3 loop spans 16 amino acids. Germline V lookup: CDR1 LNHDA, CDR2 SQIVND (reference sequence). This chain's CDR3 is CASSTGTGGFTDTQYF. In nucleotides, the CDR3 is TGTGCCAGTAGTACCGGGACAGGGGGCTTCACAGATACGCAGTATTTT.

The V gene is TRBV11-2, the J gene TRBJ2-2; D is unclear. The CDR3 has 16 residues. V gave up 5 bases and J gave up 3 bases, with 16 bases separating them. The germline CDR1 and CDR2 sequences are SGHAT and FQNNGV. The CDR3 DNA reads as TGTGCCAGCAGCCCTAGACTTTTTGCGGACACCGGGGAGCTGTTTTTT. Translating it yields CASSPRLFADTGELFF. The entire variable domain, with the rest obtained from reference TRBV11-2 and TRBJ2-2, is as follows: EAGVAQSPRYKIIEKRQSVAFWCNPISGHATLYWYQQILGQGPKLLIQFQNNGVVDDSQLPKDRFSAERLKGVDSTLKIQPAKLEDSAVYLCASSPRLFADTGELFFGEGSRLTVL.

The rearrangement joins TRBV18 to TRBJ1-2; 10 bases are shared with TRBD1. Germline V gene data show CDR1 as KGHSH and CDR2 as LQKENI. The V gene end was trimmed by 3 bases and the J gene end by 7 bases; junction bases not matched to a gene: 5. The CDR3 is 14 residues long. The DNA of the CDR3 is TGTGCCAGCTCACCCCGACAGGGGGCAAGTGGCTACACCTTC. Translation: CASSPRQGASGYTF.

This chain joins TRBV6-1 and TRBJ1-5; no reliable D call. Germline V lookup: CDR1 MNHNS, CDR2 SASEGT. The CDR3 is made up of 13 amino acids. V shed 8 bases and J shed 5 bases, with 13 bases lying between them. CDR3 nucleotides: TGTGCCAGCGCCGGGAATGGTGATCAGCCCCAGCATTTT. It translates to CASAGNGDQPQHF.

The rearrangement uses TRBV7-8 and TRBJ2-1; 7 nucleotides line up with TRBD2. The CDR3 consists of 14 residues. J gave up 4 bases and V 6 bases, and 6 bases lay outside the gene matches. Germline lookup yields CDR1 SGHVS and CDR2 FQNEAQ. The CDR3 nucleotides read TGTGCCAGCAGTCTCCGCGGGAGTTACAATGAGCAGTTCTTC. Protein: CASSLRGSYNEQFF.

The V and J genes are TRBV19 and TRBJ2-7; unclear D gene. The CDR3 totals 15 residues. Per germline, CDR1 LNHDA and CDR2 SQIVND (reference sequence). Trimming removed 1 base at V and 2 bases at J, with 12 bases between. CDR3 region: CASSIARSPTYEQYF. The CDR3 DNA reads TGTGCCAGTAGTATAGCCAGGTCACCCACCTACGAGCAGTACTTC.

The gene calls are TRBV5-4 and TRBJ1-1, with a tentative D call TRBD1 (5 bases). This CDR3 is built from 13 residues. V was shortened by 4 bases and J by 5 bases, with 12 bases between the two germline ends. Germline CDR1 is SGHNT and CDR2 is YYREEE (reference sequence). The CDR3 here is CASSPGGSTEAFF. The CDR3 DNA is TGTGCCAGCAGCCCCGGGGGGAGTACTGAAGCTTTCTTT.

J is TRBJ1-1 and V is TRBV9; the D gene is possibly TRBD1 (6 bases). In germline, CDR1 is SGDLS, CDR2 YYNGEE. The germline V and J ends were trimmed by 0 bases and 6 bases, with 12 bases remaining between them. The CDR3 length is 14 residues. The DNA of the CDR3 is TGTGCCAGCAGCGTAGGATTAGGGGGAGCTGAAGCTTTCTTT. Translating gives CASSVGLGGAEAFF.

J is TRBJ1-6 and V is TRBV6-5, with a tentative D call TRBD1 (5 bases). This CDR3 spans 15 amino acids. Between the trimmed V and J ends, which lost 0 bases and 8 bases, there was a span of 11 bases. The germline V gene has CDR1 MNHEY and CDR2 SVGAGI. DNA of the CDR3: TGTGCCAGCAGTTACTCGGGGGGGAGGGATTCACCCCTCCACTTT. Its protein is CASSYSGGRDSPLHF.

The rearrangement links TRBV5-1 to TRBJ1-2; 12 bases are a match to TRBD1. V dropped 6 bases and J dropped 6; count of bases not matched to a gene: 6. The CDR3 extends over 14 amino acids. Per the germline V gene, CDR1 is SGHRS and CDR2 is YFSETQ. The DNA for the CDR3 is TGCGCCAGCACCAGGGACAGGGGGCAGGATGGCTACACCTTC. Amino acids: CASTRDRGQDGYTF. The full variable domain, with the rest looked up from reference TRBV5-1 and TRBJ1-2, is KAGVTQTPRYLIKTRGQQVTLSCSPISGHRSVSWYQQTPGQGLQFLFEYFSETQRNKGNFPGRFSGRQFSNSRSEMNVSTLELGDSALYLCASTRDRGQDGYTFGSGTRLTVV.

The chain links TRBV9 to TRBJ1-6; possibly TRBD1 for D (6 bases). The CDR3 sequence is 15 residues long. Trimming cost V 7 bases and J 6 bases, with 17 bases left between them. The germline V gene encodes CDR1 SGDLS and CDR2 YYNGEE. This CDR3 reads CASSEGGRGNSPLHF. As DNA, the CDR3 is TGTGCCAGCTCTGAAGGGGGGAGGGGTAATTCACCCCTCCACTTT.

The rearrangement links TRBV29-1 to TRBJ2-3; 8 bases line up with TRBD2. CDR3 size: 14 residues. Germline values: CDR1 SQVTM, CDR2 ANQGSEA. As DNA, the CDR3 is TGCACCTACAGCGGGGGTGAACTCACAGATACGCAGTATTTT. It specifies CTYSGGELTDTQYF.

The CDR3 coding sequence is TGTGCCAGCAGTCTACAGGGGGCGTATGATGAAGCTTTCTTT. This gives the protein CASSLQGAYDEAFF. The chain joins TRBV28 to TRBJ1-1, with 9 positions matching TRBD1. Germline-derived CDR1 and CDR2 are MDHEN and SYDVKM. V dropped 5 bases and J dropped 7; count of bases not matched to a gene: 8. This CDR3 spans 14 amino acids.

V gene TRBV7-9 combines with J gene TRBJ2-2, with 10 bases lining up with TRBD1. With V trimmed by 5 bases and J by 5 bases, 8 bases remained unmatched. Germline CDR1 is SEHNR and CDR2 is FQNEAQ (reference sequence). CDR3 size: 16 residues. This chain's CDR3 is CASSLRDRGGTGELFF. As DNA, the CDR3 is TGTGCCAGCAGCCTTCGGGACAGGGGAGGAACCGGGGAGCTGTTTTTT.

The chain carries TRBV5-4 and TRBJ1-2, with D unclear. The length of the CDR3 is 15 residues. The V gene's germline CDR1 is SGHNT and CDR2 YYREEE (reference sequence). With 3 bases removed from V and 2 bases from J, the gap between germline ends came to 14 bases. DNA for the CDR3: TGTGCCAGCAGCTACGACCCGACGGAGAACTATGGCTACACCTTC. Protein sequence: CASSYDPTENYGYTF. Complete variable domain (other parts from reference TRBV5-4 and TRBJ1-2): ETGVTQSPTHLIKTRGQQVTLRCSSQSGHNTVSWYQQALGQGPQFIFQYYREEENGRGNFPPRFSGLQFPNYSSELNVNALELDDSALYLCASSYDPTENYGYTFGSGTRLTVV.

The chain combines TRBV28 with TRBJ1-2; 7 positions match TRBD1. Trimming took 5 bases from V and 8 from J; bases not matched to a gene: 5. Germline V gene lookup returns CDR1 MDHEN and CDR2 SYDVKM. The CDR3 spans 12 residues. CDR3 in amino acids: CASSTGTVGYTF. CDR3 nucleotide sequence: TGTGCCAGCAGTACCGGGACAGTAGGCTACACCTTC.

The chain is built from TRBV27 and TRBJ2-5, with 8 bases matching TRBD1. Germline lookup yields CDR1 MNHEY and CDR2 SMNVEV (reference sequence). V shed 5 bases, J shed 5 bases, and the junction held 7 bases outside the gene matches. This CDR3 region has 14 residues. The CDR3 region has the DNA TGTGCCAGCAGTAGCAGGGGGCGAGGGGAGACCCAGTACTTC. This sequence encodes CASSSRGRGETQYF.

CDR3 sequence: CASNLSGELFF. Written as DNA, the CDR3 is TGTGCCAGCAATCTGTCCGGGGAGCTGTTTTTT. The chain links TRBV6-6 to TRBJ2-2; D is unclear. The germline V gene encodes CDR1 MNHNY and CDR2 SVGAGI (reference sequence). V was trimmed by 7 bases and J by 6 bases, leaving 6 bases between them. CDR3 size: 11 residues.

Here the CDR3 reads CASSKTPGQGEHSNQPQHF. The CDR3 region has the DNA TGTGCCAGCAGCAAAACCCCGGGACAGGGGGAACATAGCAATCAGCCCCAGCATTTT. The chain is built from TRBV21-1 and TRBJ1-5; TRBD1, the table's D call, was not compared with the DNA. TRBV21-1 is reported as a pseudogene. This CDR3 is built from 19 residues.

The chain employs TRBV5-1 and TRBJ1-2; D ambiguous. The V and J ends lost 0 bases and 1 base respectively, with 7 bases between them. This CDR3 comprises 14 residues. Germline V gene lookup returns CDR1 SGHRS and CDR2 YFSETQ. The CDR3: CASSLAPLNYGYTF. The CDR3 DNA sequence: TGCGCCAGCAGCTTGGCCCCACTTAACTATGGCTACACCTTC.

The chain has TRBV27 and TRBJ2-5, with D perhaps TRBD1 (6 bases). The CDR3 has 14 residues. Trimming took off 5 bases at V and 3 bases at J, with 13 bases between the two ends. CDR1 and CDR2 from the germline V gene are MNHEY and SMNVEV (reference sequence). CDR3 sequence reads: CASSTRTAKETQYF. DNA of the CDR3: TGTGCCAGCAGTACACGGACAGCTAAAGAGACCCAGTACTTC.

The V call is TRBV6-4, the J call TRBJ2-6, with D unresolved. Germline values: CDR1 MRHNA, CDR2 SNTAGT. Between the trimmed V and J ends, which lost 3 bases and 0 bases, there was a span of 6 bases. The CDR3 length is 15 residues. The DNA of the CDR3 is TGTGCCAGCAGTGAAAGAGACTCTGGGGCCAACGTCCTGACTTTC. This sequence encodes CASSERDSGANVLTF.

The rearrangement links TRBV7-6 to TRBJ1-5, with TRBD1 matching 10 bases. Germline CDR1 and CDR2: SGHVS and FNYEAQ. V was clipped by 5 bases and J by 6 bases; unmatched bases: 7. The CDR3 contains 15 residues. The CDR3 sequence is CASSQGQGGSQPQHF. In nucleotides, the CDR3 is TGTGCCAGCAGCCAAGGACAGGGGGGGAGTCAGCCCCAGCATTTT. Complete variable domain (other parts from reference TRBV7-6 and TRBJ1-5): GAGVSQSPRYKVTKRGQDVALRCDPISGHVSLYWYRQALGQGPEFLTYFNYEAQQDKSGLPNDRFSAERPEGSISTLTIQRTEQRDSAMYRCASSQGQGGSQPQHFGDGTRLSIL.

This rearrangement joins TRBV19 to TRBJ2-6; TRBD1 is a possible D gene (6 bases). Trimming took 4 bases from V and 7 from J, leaving 20 bases between them. The CDR3 runs 17 residues. CDR1 is LNHDA, CDR2 SQIVND, per germline (reference sequence). The CDR3 nucleotides are TGTGCCAGTAGTACCGCCATTGACAGGATCTCAGCCAACGTCCTGACTTTC. It codes for CASSTAIDRISANVLTF.

This chain joins TRBV5-5 and TRBJ1-1; perhaps TRBD1 as D (6 bases). The germline CDR1 and CDR2 sequences are SGHKS and YYEKEE (reference sequence). The length of the CDR3 is 14 residues. Between the trimmed V and J ends, which lost 4 bases and 0 bases, there was a span of 10 bases. CDR3 sequence (DNA): TGTGCCAGCAGCCTGACAGGTTTGAACACTGAAGCTTTCTTT. This sequence encodes CASSLTGLNTEAFF.